This record looks at one T cell receptor beta chain sequence and its context. This sample also contains other DNA sequences that code for the same CDR3. The protocol was immunoSEQ multiplex PCR, while the TCRdb copy is restricted to in-frame clones and leaves out a portion. The data hold 55,000 to 65,000 clones, with roughly 85% observed a single time. V lost 2 bases to trimming and J lost 8 bases; unmatched junction nucleotides: 14. Germline V gives CDR1 GTSNPN, CDR2 SVGIG (reference sequence). There are 16 residues in the CDR3. These data belong to a study of OX40 agonist ivuxolimab in advanced cancers.

Here the sequenced sample was CD4+ or CD8+ T cells sorted from blood, taken in a trial of the OX40 agonist ivuxolimab. The sequence was obtained from an adult with an advanced solid tumor such as melanoma, head and neck, liver or kidney cancer. The gene calls are TRBV30 and TRBJ2-5; 10 bases match TRBD1. The CDR3 DNA sequence: TGTGCCTGGAGTCAAACCGGGACAGGGGCCCGGGAAACCCAGTACTTC. It codes for CAWSQTGTGARETQYF. The whole variable domain, filled in from reference TRBV30 and TRBJ2-5, reads SQTIHQWPATLVQPVGSPLSLECTVEGTSNPNLYWYRQAAGRGLQLLFYSVGIGQISSEVPQNLSASRPQDRQFILSSKKLLLSDSGFYLCAWSQTGTGARETQYFGPGTRLLVL.